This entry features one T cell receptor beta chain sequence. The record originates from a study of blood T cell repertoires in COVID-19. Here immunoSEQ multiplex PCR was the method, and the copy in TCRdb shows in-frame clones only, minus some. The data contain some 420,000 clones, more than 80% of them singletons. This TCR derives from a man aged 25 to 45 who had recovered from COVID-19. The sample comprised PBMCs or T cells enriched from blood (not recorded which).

In DNA form, the CDR3 reads TGTGCCGTCGGGACTAGCAGCTACGAGCAGTACTTC. Amino acid sequence: CAVGTSSYEQYF. The J gene is TRBJ2-7, the V gene TRBV10-3, with 9 bases aligning to TRBD2. This CDR3 is built from 12 residues. The V gene's germline CDR1 is ENHRY and CDR2 SYGVKD. Trimming cost V 11 bases and J 3 bases; bases outside gene matches: 5.